A single sample is the source of the 9 T cell receptor beta chains below, sequenced in a study of T cells after yellow fever vaccination. One entry per CDR3 protein results from TCRdb running MiXCR on the 5' RACE reads. The sample comprises hundreds of thousands of distinct CDR3 sequences, around 4% of which are singletons, and about a quarter rests with the top ten. Source: PBMCs, taken on the day of the yellow fever booster vaccination. The origin of the receptors is a young man who received the YFV17D yellow fever vaccine.

V is TRBV12-3 or TRBV12-4 and J is TRBJ2-7; the D gene is possibly TRBD1 (5 bases). V gave up 5 bases and J gave up 2 bases, with 16 bases separating them. This CDR3 contains 15 residues. The CDR3 DNA sequence: TGTGCCAGCAGTAAGACGCAGGGTGCGACCTACGAGCAGTACTTC. It encodes CASSKTQGATYEQYF.

In this sample, this clonotype turned up many times. This chain connects TRBV7-2 to TRBJ2-7; D not certain. Germline V gives CDR1 SGHTA, CDR2 FQGNSA. Trimming removed 4 bases at V and 3 bases at J, with 10 bases between. The CDR3 runs to 13 residues. The CDR3 coding sequence is TGTGCCAGCAGCTCTGACGGAAACTACGAGCAGTACTTC. Residues: CASSSDGNYEQYF.

The chain is built from TRBV2 and TRBJ2-5; D remains ambiguous. The V end lost 8 bases, the J end lost 2 bases, and 12 bases lay between the germline ends. Germline-derived CDR1 and CDR2 are SNHLY and FYNNEI. The CDR3 is 13 residues long. The CDR3 DNA reads TGTGCCAGCCAAGCGAAAGAGCAAGAGACCCAGTACTTC. Translating gives CASQAKEQETQYF.

The chain couples TRBV2 to TRBJ2-5, with 12 bases identical to TRBD2. The CDR3 consists of 15 residues. Germline V CDR1 and CDR2: SNHLY, FYNNEI. Trimming at V came to 6 bases and at J to 5 bases, leaving 7 bases not matched to a gene. CDR3 nucleotides: TGTGCCAGCAGGGCTACTAGCGGGGGGTCTGAGACCCAGTACTTC. This codes for CASRATSGGSETQYF.

This rearrangement joins TRBV15 to TRBJ2-2; tentatively, D is TRBD1 or TRBD2 (5 bases each). V dropped 1 base and J dropped 6 bases, with 9 bases sitting between them. The CDR3 length is 14 residues. Germline V gene lookup returns CDR1 LNHNV and CDR2 YYDKDF (reference sequence). CDR3 in DNA: TGTGCCACCAGCAGAGGGGGACCCGCCGGGGAGCTGTTTTTT. It translates to CATSRGGPAGELFF.

This clonotype was picked up many times. The CDR3 spells CASSLGTVNYGYTF. For the CDR3, the DNA is TGTGCCAGCTCACTTGGGACGGTAAACTATGGCTACACCTTC. The chain couples TRBV18 to TRBJ1-2; possible D gene TRBD1, 5 bases. Trimming left V 4 bases short and J 2 bases short, with 11 bases between. The CDR3 has 14 residues. The germline gives CDR1 KGHSH, CDR2 LQKENI.

This clonotype was counted only a few times. The chain links TRBV4-3 to TRBJ2-2, with D unclear. Germline CDR1 is LGHNA and CDR2 is YSLEER. The CDR3 totals 15 residues. With 0 bases removed from V and 7 bases from J, the gap between germline ends came to 12 bases. This chain's CDR3 is CASSQDLASFGELFF. The CDR3 region has the DNA TGCGCCAGCAGCCAAGATCTTGCCAGTTTCGGGGAGCTGTTTTTT.

This clonotype occurred many times. The chain employs TRBV5-1 and TRBJ2-7, with 7 bases identical to TRBD1. Germline V CDR1 and CDR2: SGHRS, YFSETQ. J was trimmed by 4 bases and V by 0 bases; bases with no gene match: 7. This CDR3 is 15 amino acids long. The CDR3, as DNA: TGCGCCAGCAGCTTGGGGACAGGTGGCCCTTACGAGCAGTACTTC. Its protein is CASSLGTGGPYEQYF.

This clonotype has at least ten counts. This chain connects TRBV5-4 to TRBJ2-1, with 9 nucleotides matching TRBD1. This CDR3 spans 16 amino acids. V shed 0 bases, J shed 12 bases, and the junction held 13 bases outside the gene matches. Per germline, CDR1 SGHNT and CDR2 YYREEE (reference sequence). This CDR3 reads CASSLAWGQGSRGQFF. The CDR3 DNA reads TGTGCCAGCAGCTTGGCCTGGGGACAGGGTTCCCGAGGGCAGTTCTTC.